This is a list of T cell receptor beta chains from one sample in a study of shared clonotypes between healthy human individuals. Sequencing was performed with immunoSEQ multiplex PCR; in TCRdb, only in-frame clones are kept and a portion is missing. This sample yields 2 million to 2.5 million clones, of which 90% to 95% are seen a single time; 0.1% to 0.15% belongs to the top ten. The sequenced material came from naive CD4+ T cells sorted from blood. These receptors originate from a man aged 18 to 30 in good health. Each CDR3 is given with its conserved first and last residue. Fields, in order: D gene, V gene, clone size, J gene, CDR3 protein, CDR3 DNA. D genes are given only for firm matches. Size values are once, few and many counts, or a class for expanded clones, and some rows have none.

D: NA; V: TRBV15; size: NA; J: TRBJ2-7; CDR3: CATSRDTGRAFPYEQYF; DNA: TGTGCCACCAGCAGAGATACAGGGCGGGCCTTCCCCTACGAGCAGTACTTC
D: NA; V: TRBV10-3; size: NA; J: TRBJ1-5; CDR3: CAISEDQGRVNQPQHF; DNA: TGTGCCATCAGTGAGGACCAGGGCAGGGTGAATCAGCCCCAGCATTTT
D: TRBD2; V: TRBV6-1; size: NA; J: TRBJ2-7; CDR3: CASSAHREGGYEQYF; DNA: TGTGCCAGCAGTGCCCACCGGGAGGGTGGCTACGAGCAGTACTTC
D: TRBD1; V: TRBV10-3; size: NA; J: TRBJ1-3; CDR3: CATEGTGGGNTIYF; DNA: TGTGCCACCGAAGGGACAGGGGGTGGAAACACCATATATTTT
D: TRBD1; V: TRBV6-1; size: NA; J: TRBJ2-2; CDR3: CASTGTGTLGELFF; DNA: TGTGCCAGCACCGGGACAGGGACACTCGGGGAGCTGTTTTTT
D: NA; V: TRBV7-9; size: NA; J: TRBJ2-5; CDR3: CASSLSGAQETQYF; DNA: TGTGCCAGCAGCCTCTCCGGAGCCCAAGAGACCCAGTACTTC
D: TRBD2; V: TRBV9; size: NA; J: TRBJ2-3; CDR3: CASSFAGLALDTQYF; DNA: TGTGCCAGCAGCTTCGCGGGACTAGCTTTAGATACGCAGTATTTT
D: NA; V: TRBV28; size: NA; J: TRBJ2-6; CDR3: CASSLGPRGSGANVLTF; DNA: TGTGCCAGCAGCCTGGGACCCCGGGGCTCTGGGGCCAACGTCCTGACTTTC
D: NA; V: TRBV11-2; size: NA; J: TRBJ2-3; CDR3: CASSLGYGTDTQYF; DNA: TGTGCCAGCAGCTTAGGGTACGGCACAGATACGCAGTATTTT
D: NA; V: TRBV10-3; size: NA; J: TRBJ2-5; CDR3: CAISESEGTQYF; DNA: TGTGCCATCAGTGAGTCTGAAGGGACCCAGTACTTC
D: NA; V: TRBV28; size: NA; J: TRBJ2-2; CDR3: CASSGGALGTGELFF; DNA: TGTGCCAGCAGCGGCGGGGCCCTGGGCACCGGGGAGCTGTTTTTT
D: NA; V: TRBV19; size: NA; J: TRBJ2-7; CDR3: CASSIDGVGNEQYF; DNA: TGTGCCAGTAGTATTGACGGCGTGGGCAACGAGCAGTACTTC
D: NA; V: TRBV6-5; size: NA; J: TRBJ1-1; CDR3: CASSYSPGLMNTEAFF; DNA: TGTGCCAGCAGTTACTCGCCCGGACTGATGAACACTGAAGCTTTCTTT
D: TRBD2; V: TRBV5-1; size: NA; J: TRBJ2-5; CDR3: CASGGVEETQYF; DNA: TGCGCCAGCGGGGGGGTCGAAGAGACCCAGTACTTC
D: NA; V: TRBV27; size: NA; J: TRBJ1-4; CDR3: CASSPRGTYEKLFF; DNA: TGTGCCAGCAGTCCCCGAGGAACCTATGAAAAACTGTTTTTT
D: NA; V: TRBV12-5; size: NA; J: TRBJ1-1; CDR3: CASGLATTTEAFF; DNA: TGTGCTAGTGGTTTGGCCACGACCACTGAAGCTTTCTTT
D: NA; V: TRBV27; size: once; J: TRBJ2-5; CDR3: CASREAGALETQYF; DNA: TGTGCCAGCAGGGAGGCGGGGGCCCTGGAGACCCAGTACTTC
D: NA; V: TRBV7-2; size: NA; J: TRBJ2-2; CDR3: CASSFRQANTGELFF; DNA: TGTGCCAGCAGCTTTCGACAGGCGAACACCGGGGAGCTGTTTTTT
D: NA; V: TRBV25-1; size: once; J: TRBJ1-1; CDR3: CASSASRAAFF; DNA: TGTGCCAGCAGCGCTTCCCGGGCCGCTTTCTTT
D: NA; V: TRBV5-1; size: NA; J: TRBJ1-2; CDR3: CASSLRGWGQDGYTF; DNA: TGCGCCAGCAGCTTGAGGGGTTGGGGCCAGGATGGCTACACCTTC
D: NA; V: TRBV4-1; size: NA; J: TRBJ2-7; CDR3: CASSQGKREGVYEQYF; DNA: TGCGCCAGCAGCCAAGGGAAGAGGGAAGGGGTCTACGAGCAGTACTTC
D: TRBD1; V: TRBV28; size: NA; J: TRBJ2-5; CDR3: CASRTGGQETQYF; DNA: TGTGCCAGCAGGACAGGGGGCCAAGAGACCCAGTACTTC
D: NA; V: TRBV6-5; size: NA; J: TRBJ1-2; CDR3: CASRAPPGDPYGYTF; DNA: TGTGCCAGCAGAGCCCCCCCCGGGGATCCCTATGGCTACACCTTC
D: TRBD2; V: TRBV5-1; size: NA; J: TRBJ2-2; CDR3: CASSPREGPGELFF; DNA: TGCGCCAGCAGCCCGCGGGAGGGCCCCGGGGAGCTGTTTTTT
D: NA; V: TRBV2; size: NA; J: TRBJ1-4; CDR3: CASGPLTGTGEKLFF; DNA: TGTGCCAGCGGCCCACTAACAGGGACGGGGGAAAAACTGTTTTTT
D: NA; V: TRBV15; size: NA; J: TRBJ2-7; CDR3: CATSEGTYSYEQYF; DNA: TGTGCCACCAGCGAAGGGACATACTCCTACGAGCAGTACTTC
D: TRBD1; V: TRBV9; size: NA; J: TRBJ1-1; CDR3: CASSVGGTGQMNTEAFF; DNA: TGTGCCAGCAGCGTAGGGGGGACAGGGCAAATGAACACTGAAGCTTTCTTT
D: NA; V: TRBV6-6; size: NA; J: TRBJ1-5; CDR3: CASRPGRDNQPQHF; DNA: TGTGCCAGCAGACCTGGAAGGGACAATCAGCCCCAGCATTTT
D: TRBD1; V: TRBV10-3; size: NA; J: TRBJ2-7; CDR3: CAISVSAGTGGVFQYF; DNA: TGTGCCATCAGTGTCTCGGCCGGGACAGGGGGCGTGTTTCAGTACTTC
D: NA; V: TRBV30; size: NA; J: TRBJ1-1; CDR3: CAWKSSMNTEAFF; DNA: TGTGCCTGGAAGTCTTCCATGAACACTGAAGCTTTCTTT
D: NA; V: TRBV19; size: NA; J: TRBJ1-2; CDR3: CASSIDPRDLPGGYTF; DNA: TGTGCCAGTAGTATAGACCCCAGGGACCTTCCAGGTGGCTACACCTTC
D: NA; V: TRBV29-1; size: NA; J: TRBJ2-2; CDR3: CSVGQETYTGELFF; DNA: TGCAGCGTTGGACAGGAAACTTACACCGGGGAGCTGTTTTTT
D: NA; V: TRBV6-5; size: NA; J: TRBJ2-6; CDR3: CASKTWGSGANVLTF; DNA: TGTGCCAGCAAGACTTGGGGCTCTGGGGCCAACGTCCTGACTTTC
D: NA; V: TRBV6-5; size: NA; J: TRBJ1-1; CDR3: CASSYGGLNTEAFF; DNA: TGTGCCAGCAGTTACGGGGGCCTCAACACTGAAGCTTTCTTT
D: TRBD1; V: TRBV2; size: NA; J: TRBJ1-2; CDR3: CASRNTGGESYGYTF; DNA: TGTGCCAGCAGAAACACAGGGGGCGAAAGCTATGGCTACACCTTC
D: NA; V: TRBV5-1; size: NA; J: TRBJ2-5; CDR3: CASSLEGSQETQYF; DNA: TGCGCCAGCAGCTTGGAGGGCAGCCAAGAGACCCAGTACTTC
D: TRBD2; V: TRBV4-3; size: NA; J: TRBJ2-3; CDR3: CASSQDLDSGRAGDTQYF; DNA: TGCGCCAGCAGCCAAGATCTAGATAGCGGGAGGGCCGGAGATACGCAGTATTTT
D: TRBD1; V: TRBV29-1; size: NA; J: TRBJ2-7; CDR3: CSVKPGQGIEQYF; DNA: TGCAGCGTGAAACCGGGACAGGGAATAGAGCAGTACTTC
D: NA; V: TRBV18; size: NA; J: TRBJ1-5; CDR3: CASSPPMNSGQPQHF; DNA: TGTGCCAGCTCACCACCGATGAACTCTGGGCAGCCCCAGCATTTT
D: NA; V: TRBV18; size: NA; J: TRBJ2-1; CDR3: CASSPPGTALDEQFF; DNA: TGTGCCAGCTCACCACCCGGGACTGCTTTAGATGAGCAGTTCTTC
D: NA; V: TRBV18; size: NA; J: TRBJ1-4; CDR3: CASSPNDAATNEKLFF; DNA: TGTGCCAGCTCACCAAACGACGCCGCAACTAATGAAAAACTGTTTTTT
D: NA; V: TRBV28; size: NA; J: TRBJ2-6; CDR3: CASSWSGGANVLTF; DNA: TGTGCCAGCAGCTGGTCCGGGGGGGCCAACGTCCTGACTTTC
D: NA; V: TRBV6-6; size: NA; J: TRBJ1-4; CDR3: CASTPGNEKLFF; DNA: TGTGCCAGCACTCCAGGGAATGAAAAACTGTTTTTT
D: TRBD2; V: TRBV7-9; size: NA; J: TRBJ2-5; CDR3: CASSLSGGGIQETQYF; DNA: TGTGCCAGCAGCTTAAGTGGCGGGGGGATCCAAGAGACCCAGTACTTC
D: NA; V: TRBV6-5; size: NA; J: TRBJ1-2; CDR3: CASSYSNSYYGYTF; DNA: TGTGCCAGCAGTTACTCGAACTCCTACTATGGCTACACCTTC